The clone carrying this TCR beta chain was seen just once. What it binds is not known. The data are from a study of shared clonotypes between healthy human individuals. Across the study: Each donor contributed plates that comprised three CD4 naive, three CD4 memory, two CD8 naive and one CD8 memory.

This CDR3 comprises 20 residues. The germline V gene has CDR1 SGHDN and CDR2 FVKESK. J lost 4 bases, V lost 1 base, and 18 bases had no gene match. Findings of the study overall: Among the subsets, naive ones generally showed larger estimated richness than memory ones.

The naive CD8 population came from CD45RO-negative cells selected for CCR7, without terminally differentiated effector memory CD45RA+ cells. All participating donors were Caucasian adults from Nashville, Tennessee. Method: immunoSEQ multiplex PCR; TCRdb's copy keeps in-frame clones and lacks some. The data hold about 1.9 million clones, with roughly 95% observed a single time. This sequence originates from a man aged 18 to 35 in good health. Some clones in this sample may be carry-over from other donors' samples. The chain recombines TRBV14 with TRBJ2-1; 8 nucleotides line up with TRBD2. The sample comprised naive CD8+ T cells from PBMCs. The CDR3 DNA is TGTGCCAGCAGCCAAGTATCCTGGAGCGGGAGCCCGCAGGGGTACAATGAGCAGTTCTTC. Its translation: CASSQVSWSGSPQGYNEQFF.